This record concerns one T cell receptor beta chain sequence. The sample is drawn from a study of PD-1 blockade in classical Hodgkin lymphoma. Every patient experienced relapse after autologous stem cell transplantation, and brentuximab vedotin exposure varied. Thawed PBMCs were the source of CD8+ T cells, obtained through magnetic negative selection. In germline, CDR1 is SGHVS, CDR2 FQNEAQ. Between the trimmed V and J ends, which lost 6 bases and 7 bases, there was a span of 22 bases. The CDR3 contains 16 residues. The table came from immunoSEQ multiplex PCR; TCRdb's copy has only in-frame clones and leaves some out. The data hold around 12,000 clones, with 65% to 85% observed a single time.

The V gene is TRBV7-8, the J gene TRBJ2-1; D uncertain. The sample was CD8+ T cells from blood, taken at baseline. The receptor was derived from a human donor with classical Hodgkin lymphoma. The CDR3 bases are TGTGCCAGCAGTCCAGACCGAAGGCGGCATGGGAATGAGCAGTTCTTC. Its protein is CASSPDRRRHGNEQFF.